These T cell receptor beta chains were read from a single sample in a study of control samples from healthy donors and cancer patients. The table came from immunoSEQ multiplex PCR; TCRdb's copy has only in-frame clones and leaves some out. The sample lists about 170,000 clones, just over 85% seen once, with over 4% in the top ten. The sample was blood. These receptors came from a woman in her 30s in good health. The CDR3 runs from the conserved cysteine through the conserved F or W. The order of the fields is CDR3 DNA, CDR3 protein, J gene, V gene, D gene, clone size. The D gene is left open where the match is weak. Rows give clone size only sometimes, using once, few, many, or a class for an expanded clone.

TGTGCCAGCAGTGACACCCCTTCTAGCACAGATACGCAGTATTTT,CASSDTPSSTDTQYF,TRBJ2-3,TRBV6-4,-,once
TGTGCCAGCAGCTTCCCACAGGGGAACACTGAAGCTTTCTTT,CASSFPQGNTEAFF,TRBJ1-1,TRBV5-6,-,-
TGTGCCAGCAGCGTAGCTGGCGGGGGTTTAACAGATACGCAGTATTTT,CASSVAGGGLTDTQYF,TRBJ2-3,TRBV9,TRBD2,-
TGTGCCAGCAGTGCCCGACAGGGTCCTGGCTATGGCTACACCTTC,CASSARQGPGYGYTF,TRBJ1-2,TRBV2,TRBD1,-
TGTGCCAGCAAAAAGACCGGGACTAGCGGTTATAAACTCACCGGGGAGCTGTTTTTT,CASKKTGTSGYKLTGELFF,TRBJ2-2,TRBV6-4,TRBD2,-
TGTGCCAGCAGTTACCTGCTAGCGGGGGGTCAATCCACAGATACGCAGTATTTT,CASSYLLAGGQSTDTQYF,TRBJ2-3,TRBV6-2/TRBV6-3,TRBD2,-
TGTGCCTGGATCCCGTCTGGAAACACCATATATTTT,CAWIPSGNTIYF,TRBJ1-3,TRBV30,-,few
TGTGCCAGCAGCTTAGGTGGCCGAGAGAACACTGAAGCTTTCTTT,CASSLGGRENTEAFF,TRBJ1-1,TRBV11-3,-,once
TGCGCCAGCAGCCAAGATTTGTCCCAGGGTCGTTATGGCTACACCTTC,CASSQDLSQGRYGYTF,TRBJ1-2,TRBV4-1,-,-
TGTGCCAGCAGGTCAACAGGGGGCGGTAATGAAGCTTTCTTT,CASRSTGGGNEAFF,TRBJ1-1,TRBV6-5,TRBD1,-
TGTGCCAGCAGCCCAGGACAGGGGACCTACAATGAGCAGTTCTTC,CASSPGQGTYNEQFF,TRBJ2-1,TRBV5-4,TRBD1,-
TGTGCCACCAGTTTGGGTTCGAGGGGGCGCTTGGTTTTGGACTTC,CATSLGSRGRLVLDF,TRBJ2-7,TRBV15,TRBD1,once
TGTGCCAGCAGCCGGACTAGCCAAGAGACCCAGTACTTC,CASSRTSQETQYF,TRBJ2-5,TRBV4-2,TRBD2,-
TGTGCCAGCAGCAAACGTCGGGACGGAGGTGAAAAACTGTTTTTT,CASSKRRDGGEKLFF,TRBJ1-4,TRBV21-1,-,-
TGTGCCAGCAGCCAAGGGGTGGTAGCGGGCCCCTACGAGCAGTACTTC,CASSQGVVAGPYEQYF,TRBJ2-7,TRBV3-1/TRBV3-2,TRBD2,-
TGTGCCACCAGTGATCTCGGACAGGTAGCTAACTATGGCTACACCTTC,CATSDLGQVANYGYTF,TRBJ1-2,TRBV24-1,TRBD1,once
TGTGCCAGCAGCGCGGGCGGGGAAGAGCGACTTGGAAACACCATATATTTT,CASSAGGEERLGNTIYF,TRBJ1-3,TRBV7-2,-,-
TGCAGCGCCGACGGACTAGGCTTTAACGAGCAGTACTTC,CSADGLGFNEQYF,TRBJ2-7,TRBV29-1,TRBD2,-
TGTGCCAGCAGCTTATACAGGGGGGTTGAAAAACTGTTTTTT,CASSLYRGVEKLFF,TRBJ1-4,TRBV11-2,TRBD1,-
TGCGCCAGCAGCTTGGGGTCCGGACAGGGCCCTAATGAAAAACTGTTTTTT,CASSLGSGQGPNEKLFF,TRBJ1-4,TRBV5-1,TRBD1,-
TGTGCCAGTAGTAAAGGGGGCAGGATTCAGCCCCAGCATTTT,CASSKGGRIQPQHF,TRBJ1-5,TRBV19,TRBD1,few
TGTGCCAGCAGCTTACAGGGAGGGAGGGACAGGAACGAGCAGTACTTC,CASSLQGGRDRNEQYF,TRBJ2-7,TRBV7-9,-,many
TGCGCCAGCAGCTTGCAACAGGGAAAAGAGACCCAGTACTTC,CASSLQQGKETQYF,TRBJ2-5,TRBV5-1,-,-
TGTGCCAGCAGTCCATCAGGGAGCTCTGGAAACACCATATATTTT,CASSPSGSSGNTIYF,TRBJ1-3,TRBV28,-,-
TGTGCCAGTAGTATCTTAGGTCAGCCCCAGCATTTT,CASSILGQPQHF,TRBJ1-5,TRBV19,-,-
TGTGCCAGCAGCCCTCTTCTAGCGGGAGGGCTCAATGAGCAGTTCTTC,CASSPLLAGGLNEQFF,TRBJ2-1,TRBV11-3,TRBD2,-
TGTGCCTGGAGTGTATTAACGGGGGCCCGGACTGAAGCTTTCTTT,CAWSVLTGARTEAFF,TRBJ1-1,TRBV30,-,-
TGTGCCATCGGCGGGACGGATACTGGAAACACCATATATTTT,CAIGGTDTGNTIYF,TRBJ1-3,TRBV10-3,-,-
TGTGCCAGGTGGACCGCCGGCTACACCTTC,CARWTAGYTF,TRBJ1-2,TRBV6-4,-,-
TGTGCCAGCAGCTCATCTCCGGTGGGTAGCGGGAGGGTAGAGACCCAGTACTTC,CASSSSPVGSGRVETQYF,TRBJ2-5,TRBV5-5,TRBD2,-
TGTGCCAGCAGCTCCCTACGGACAGGCTACTATGGCTACACCTTC,CASSSLRTGYYGYTF,TRBJ1-2,TRBV5-6,TRBD1,-
TGTGCCAGCAGTTCCGGGGACTATGGCTACACCTTC,CASSSGDYGYTF,TRBJ1-2,TRBV28,-,-
TGTGCCAGCAGCAAGGGACAGCTCACTGAAGCTTTCTTT,CASSKGQLTEAFF,TRBJ1-1,TRBV11-3,TRBD1,-
TGTGCCACCGGGACTAGCGGAGGCAATGAGCAGTTCTTC,CATGTSGGNEQFF,TRBJ2-1,TRBV19,TRBD2,few
TGTGCCAGCAGTGTATCACGGCCCGGGAATACGCAGTATTTT,CASSVSRPGNTQYF,TRBJ2-3,TRBV2,-,-
TGTGCCAGCAGCCAAATGTGGGGGGATAGCTCCTACGAGCAGTACTTC,CASSQMWGDSSYEQYF,TRBJ2-7,TRBV28,-,-
TGCGCCAGCAGCCCGAGGGTTACTAGCACCGGGGAGCTGTTTTTT,CASSPRVTSTGELFF,TRBJ2-2,TRBV4-1,-,-
TGCAGCGTTGGTGGATACACAGATACGCAGTATTTT,CSVGGYTDTQYF,TRBJ2-3,TRBV29-1,-,few
TGCAGCGTTGGCCTCAGGGGGAAGAACGAGCAGTACTTC,CSVGLRGKNEQYF,TRBJ2-7,TRBV29-1,TRBD1,-
TGTGCCAGCAGCGTAATCGACCGGACTAGCGGCAATGAGCAGTTCTTC,CASSVIDRTSGNEQFF,TRBJ2-1,TRBV9,TRBD2,few
TGTGCCATCAGTGACCAGGGGAACTATGGCTACACCTTC,CAISDQGNYGYTF,TRBJ1-2,TRBV10-3,-,once
TGTGCCAGCAGCCCATCGTGGGATAGCGGACAAGAGACCCAGTACTTC,CASSPSWDSGQETQYF,TRBJ2-5,TRBV3-1/TRBV3-2,-,-
TGTGCCAGCAGTGACTCAGGGGCTAGCGGTGAGCAGTTCTTC,CASSDSGASGEQFF,TRBJ2-1,TRBV6-4,TRBD2,-
TGTGCCAGCAGTTACAACGGCGGGAGGGTCGCAAACTCCTACGAGCAGTACTTC,CASSYNGGRVANSYEQYF,TRBJ2-7,TRBV6-2/TRBV6-3,TRBD2,-
TGTGCCAGCAGCCAAAGGGAGACACCCCTCCACTTT,CASSQRETPLHF,TRBJ1-6,TRBV3-1/TRBV3-2,-,few
TGTGCCAGCAGCCAAGATATGCGGGAAGTCGGCTACGAGCAGTACTTC,CASSQDMREVGYEQYF,TRBJ2-7,TRBV4-2,-,-
TGTGCCAGTAGCGAGAGAGGTCGGGGCGCCAGGGAGACCCAGTACTTC,CASSERGRGARETQYF,TRBJ2-5,TRBV19,-,few
TGCGCCAGCAGCTTGTCGTCGGGACCTAGCACCTACGAGCAGTACTTC,CASSLSSGPSTYEQYF,TRBJ2-7,TRBV5-1,-,-
TGTGCCAGCAGCGTAGCTGGTGGCTGGGCGGGGGGAAACACCATATATTTT,CASSVAGGWAGGNTIYF,TRBJ1-3,TRBV9,-,-
TGTGCCAGCAGTGGTAGGCAGAACTACGAGCAGTACTTC,CASSGRQNYEQYF,TRBJ2-7,TRBV2,-,-
TGCGCCAGCAGCCTCAGGACAGGGACCGTCCAGCCCCAGCATTTT,CASSLRTGTVQPQHF,TRBJ1-5,TRBV4-1,TRBD1,-
TGTGCCAGCAGAGCATACCATGAGCAGTTCTTC,CASRAYHEQFF,TRBJ2-1,TRBV7-2,-,-
TGTGCCATCGACAGGGGAAACACCATATATTTT,CAIDRGNTIYF,TRBJ1-3,TRBV10-3,-,once
TGTGCCACCAGCTCTTGGGGCTACGAGCAGTACTTC,CATSSWGYEQYF,TRBJ2-7,TRBV15,-,-
TGTGCCAGCAGTGAAGCACCCGGGACATTCGGGGAGCTGTTTTTT,CASSEAPGTFGELFF,TRBJ2-2,TRBV6-1,-,-
TGTGCCAGCAGCCCCAGTGGTAGAGCAGGGATCAGGACAGATACGCAGTATTTT,CASSPSGRAGIRTDTQYF,TRBJ2-3,TRBV5-4,-,-
TGTGCCAGCAGCTTAGAGGTTGGGCAGACATATGGCTACACCTTC,CASSLEVGQTYGYTF,TRBJ1-2,TRBV7-9,-,-